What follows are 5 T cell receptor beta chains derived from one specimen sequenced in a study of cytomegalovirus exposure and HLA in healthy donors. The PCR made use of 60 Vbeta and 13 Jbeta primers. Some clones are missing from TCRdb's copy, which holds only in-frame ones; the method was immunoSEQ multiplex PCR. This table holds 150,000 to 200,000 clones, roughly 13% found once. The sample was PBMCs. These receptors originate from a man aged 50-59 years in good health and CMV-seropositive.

The CDR3 protein is CASSLPTFNEQFF. CDR3 DNA: TGTGCCAGCAGCCTACCCACTTTTAATGAGCAGTTCTTC. The chain carries TRBV5-6 and TRBJ2-1; D unclear. Germline CDR1 SGHDT, CDR2 YYEEEE. This CDR3 contains 13 residues. V gave up 4 bases and J gave up 7 bases, with 12 bases separating them.

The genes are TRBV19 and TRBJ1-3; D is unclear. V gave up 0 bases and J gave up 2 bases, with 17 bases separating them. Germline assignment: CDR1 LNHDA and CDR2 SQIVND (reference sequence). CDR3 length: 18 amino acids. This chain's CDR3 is CASSIDWAVRLTGNTIYF. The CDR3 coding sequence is TGTGCCAGTAGTATAGATTGGGCAGTGCGATTGACTGGAAACACCATATATTTT.

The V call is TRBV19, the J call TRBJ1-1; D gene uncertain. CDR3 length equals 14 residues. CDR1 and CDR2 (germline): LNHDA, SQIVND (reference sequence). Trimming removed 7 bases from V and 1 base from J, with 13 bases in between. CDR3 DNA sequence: TGTGCCAGTACCCCCCCAGTAGCGAACACTGAAGCTTTCTTT. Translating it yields CASTPPVANTEAFF. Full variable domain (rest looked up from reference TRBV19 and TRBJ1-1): DGGITQSPKYLFRKEGQNVTLSCEQNLNHDAMYWYRQDPGQGLRLIYYSQIVNDFQKGDIAEGYSVSREKKESFPLTVTSAQKNPTAFYLCASTPPVANTEAFFGQGTRLTVV.

CDR3 loop: CASSQRTAEKLFF. Here the CDR3 DNA reads TGTGCCAGCAGCCAAAGGACAGCCGAAAAACTGTTTTTT. This sequence joins TRBV11-3 and TRBJ1-4, with D tentatively TRBD1 (6 bases). V shed 5 bases and J shed 8 bases, with 12 bases lying between them. Germline-derived CDR1 and CDR2 are SGHNT and YENEEA. The CDR3 length is 13 residues.

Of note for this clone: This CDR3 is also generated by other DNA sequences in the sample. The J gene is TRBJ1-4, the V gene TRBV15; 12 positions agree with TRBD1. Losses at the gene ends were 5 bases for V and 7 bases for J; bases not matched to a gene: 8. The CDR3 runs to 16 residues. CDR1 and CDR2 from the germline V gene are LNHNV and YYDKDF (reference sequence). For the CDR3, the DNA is TGTGCCACCAGCGCGGGACAGGGGGCAGGTAGTGAAAAACTGTTTTTT. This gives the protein CATSAGQGAGSEKLFF.